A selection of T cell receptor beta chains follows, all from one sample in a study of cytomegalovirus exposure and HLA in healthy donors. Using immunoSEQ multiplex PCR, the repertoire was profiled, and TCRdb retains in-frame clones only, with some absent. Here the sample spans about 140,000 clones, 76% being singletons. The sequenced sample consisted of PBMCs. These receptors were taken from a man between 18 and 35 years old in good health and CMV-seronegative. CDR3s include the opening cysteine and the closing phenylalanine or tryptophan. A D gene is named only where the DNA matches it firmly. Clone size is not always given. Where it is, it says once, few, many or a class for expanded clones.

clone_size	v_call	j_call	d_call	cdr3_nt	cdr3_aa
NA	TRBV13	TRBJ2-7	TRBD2	TGTGCCAGCAGCTTAGGCTCCAGCGGGAGGCTCCTCGAGCAGTACTTC	CASSLGSSGRLLEQYF
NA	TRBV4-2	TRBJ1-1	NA	TGTGCCAGCAGCCAAGAACGGGAGAACACTGAAGCTTTCTTT	CASSQERENTEAFF
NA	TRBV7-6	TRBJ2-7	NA	TGTGCCAGCAGCTTATCACAGGAGTCCTACGAGCAGTACTTC	CASSLSQESYEQYF
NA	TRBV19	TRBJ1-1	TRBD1	TGTGCCAGTAGTAGACAGGGCTGGGATGAAGCTTTCTTT	CASSRQGWDEAFF
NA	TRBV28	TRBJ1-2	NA	TGTGCCAGCAGAGAGACAGGCCTCCTTGGCTATGGCTACACCTTC	CASRETGLLGYGYTF
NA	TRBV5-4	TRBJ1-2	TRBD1	TGTGCCAGCAGCTTGGCCGCTTGGACAGGTGGTGGCTACACCTTC	CASSLAAWTGGGYTF
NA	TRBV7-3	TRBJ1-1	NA	TGTGCCAGCAGCGAAACAAGGAACACTGAAGCTTTCTTT	CASSETRNTEAFF
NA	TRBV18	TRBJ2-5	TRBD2	TGTGCCAGCCGGATAACAAGCGGGAGAGAGACCCAGTACTTC	CASRITSGRETQYF
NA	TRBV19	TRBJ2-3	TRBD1	TGTGCCAGTAGTGTGACAGGGGGCTATACAGATACGCAGTATTTT	CASSVTGGYTDTQYF
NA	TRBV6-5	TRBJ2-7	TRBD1	TGTGCCAGCAGTTACGACAGGGGCTACGAGCAGTACTTC	CASSYDRGYEQYF
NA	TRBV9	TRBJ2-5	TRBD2	TGTGCCAGCAGCGCGGGACTAGCGCCGAGGGAGACCCAGTACTTC	CASSAGLAPRETQYF
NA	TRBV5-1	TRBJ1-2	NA	TGCGCCAGCAGCTTCACCACAGGGTCCTATGGCTACACCTTC	CASSFTTGSYGYTF
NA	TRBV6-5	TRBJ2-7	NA	TGTGCCAGCAGTTACTCTTCTACCTACGAGCAGTACTTC	CASSYSSTYEQYF
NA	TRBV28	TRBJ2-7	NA	TGTGCCAGCAGTCAAGGCGGCAGAGACGAGCAGTACTTC	CASSQGGRDEQYF
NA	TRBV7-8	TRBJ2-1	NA	TGTGCCAGCAGCCCCACCTCCACCTACCCAAATGAGCAGTTCTTC	CASSPTSTYPNEQFF
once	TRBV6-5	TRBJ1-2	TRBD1	TGTGCCAGCAGGCGTAACAGGGGCATTAGCTCTGGCTACACCTTC	CASRRNRGISSGYTF
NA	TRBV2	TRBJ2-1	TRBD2	TGTGCCAGCAGTGAGGGACGGAGCGGGGGGGCCCCCTACAATGAGCAGTTCTTC	CASSEGRSGGAPYNEQFF
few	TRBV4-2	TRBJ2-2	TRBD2	TGTGCCAGCAGCCTAATAGCGGGGGCCCACACCGGGGAGCTGTTTTTT	CASSLIAGAHTGELFF
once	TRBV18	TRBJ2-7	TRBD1	TGTGCCAGCTCTCCTTCCCGGGACAGGGAAATTTACGAGCAGTACTTC	CASSPSRDREIYEQYF
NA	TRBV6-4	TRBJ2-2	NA	TGTGCCGGCAGTATCAGGGATGGCACCGGGGAGCTGTTTTTT	CAGSIRDGTGELFF
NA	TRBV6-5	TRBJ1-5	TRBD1	TGTGCCAGCAGTTACTCGAACAGGGGAGGTCAGCCCCAGCATTTT	CASSYSNRGGQPQHF
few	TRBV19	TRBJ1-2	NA	TGTGCCAGTACCTTCCTCGGACAGTCCACAGGATATGGCTACACCTTC	CASTFLGQSTGYGYTF
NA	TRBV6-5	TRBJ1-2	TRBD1	TGTGCCAGCAGTTACTCCGGGACAGATCTCTATGGCTACACCTTC	CASSYSGTDLYGYTF
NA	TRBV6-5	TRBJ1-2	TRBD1	TGTGCCAGCAGGGAAAGGGGGCAAGTCTATGGCTACACCTTC	CASRERGQVYGYTF
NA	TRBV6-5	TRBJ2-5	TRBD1	TGTGCCAGCACCCGAACAGGGGGGCAGGAGACCCAGTACTTC	CASTRTGGQETQYF
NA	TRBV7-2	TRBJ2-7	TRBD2	TGTGCCAGCAGCGGAACACTAGCGAACGAGCAGTACTTC	CASSGTLANEQYF
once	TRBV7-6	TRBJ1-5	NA	TGTGCCAGCAGCGTAAACAGGGATCAGCCCCAGCATTTT	CASSVNRDQPQHF
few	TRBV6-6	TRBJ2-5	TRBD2	TGTGCCAGCAGGAAGACTAGCGGGGGTCGAGAGACCCAGTACTTC	CASRKTSGGRETQYF
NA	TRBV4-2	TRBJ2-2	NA	TGTGCCAGCAGCCAAGGAAAGGGAGGCACCGGGGAGCTGTTTTTT	CASSQGKGGTGELFF